This entry lists 11 T cell receptor beta chains sequenced from one sample in a study of blood T cell repertoires in COVID-19 (dated by TCRdb to 2018 to 2021). Receptors were amplified or captured by the immunoSEQ multiplex PCR assay. TCRdb holds this immuneACCESS table with in-frame rearrangements only. Some clones are missing; in checked studies, unresolved V genes explain under half, and the rest has no known cause. The sample contains 200,000 to 250,000 clones, 88% of them found a single time. Approximately 1.5% of the sample belongs to the ten largest clones. The sample taken for sequencing was peripheral blood. The receptors here all came from a man aged 18 to 29 with active or convalescent COVID-19.

This chain uses TRBV5-1 with TRBJ2-3; 9 positions agree with TRBD2. The CDR3 runs 14 residues. V lost 4 bases, J lost 6 bases, and 6 bases stayed unmatched. The V gene's germline CDR1 is SGHRS and CDR2 YFSETQ. The DNA of the CDR3 is TGCGCCAGCAGCACCGATAGCGGGAGTGATACGCAGTATTTT. Translation: CASSTDSGSDTQYF.

The V call is TRBV19, the J call TRBJ1-5; D unclear. The CDR3 is 16 residues long. Trimming took off 6 bases at V and 0 bases at J, with 15 bases between the two ends. Germline V gene lookup returns CDR1 LNHDA and CDR2 SQIVND (reference sequence). The CDR3 spells CASSIKTPFSNQPQHF. The CDR3 nucleotides read TGTGCCAGTAGCATCAAGACACCTTTTAGCAATCAGCCCCAGCATTTT.

Comment on this clone: Other DNA sequences from this sample encode an identical CDR3 as well. This chain joins TRBV29-1 and TRBJ2-2; the D gene is possibly TRBD1 (5 bases). Trimming cost V 7 bases and J 1 base, with 16 bases left between them. The length of the CDR3 is 15 residues. Germline values: CDR1 SQVTM, CDR2 ANQGSEA. This chain's CDR3 is CSAGLGAGNTGELFF. The DNA for the CDR3 is TGCAGCGCTGGCCTAGGGGCCGGGAACACCGGGGAGCTGTTTTTT.

The chain combines TRBV7-9 with TRBJ1-1; D perhaps matches TRBD1 (6 bases). Trimming took 6 bases from V and 5 from J, leaving 16 bases between them. The CDR3 runs 14 residues. Per germline, CDR1 SEHNR and CDR2 FQNEAQ (reference sequence). The CDR3 region has the DNA TGTGCCAGCAGGACTACAGGGCTTCGGACTGAAGCTTTCTTT. This translates into CASRTTGLRTEAFF.

The chain is built from TRBV3-1 (or the pseudogene TRBV3-2) and TRBJ2-1; the match to TRBD2 covers 12 bases. Germline V lookup: CDR1 LGHDT, CDR2 YNNKEL (reference sequence). The CDR3 consists of 21 residues. Unmatched junction bases numbered 22, after V lost 4 bases and J lost 6 bases. CDR3 nucleotides: TGTGCCAGCAGCCCCTTACGATCAAGCCGAATTCGACTAGCGGGAGTCAATGAGCAGTTCTTC. It is translated as CASSPLRSSRIRLAGVNEQFF.

V gene TRBV30 combines with J gene TRBJ1-2; D is undetermined. Germline assignment: CDR1 GTSNPN and CDR2 SVGIG (reference sequence). This CDR3 contains 12 residues. The V and J ends lost 7 bases and 2 bases respectively, with 11 bases between them. The CDR3 region has the DNA TGTGCCTCCCACCGGGGAAACTATGGCTACACCTTC. Protein product: CASHRGNYGYTF.

As regards this clone: The junction shows a germline mismatch at one end, possibly a read error. The V gene is TRBV7-7, the J gene TRBJ2-7, with 10 bases aligning to TRBD2. Germline loops: CDR1 SSHAT, CDR2 FNYEAQ (reference sequence). The CDR3 is 14 residues long. CDR3 residues: CASSSGLAGDEQYF. CDR3 coding DNA: TGTGCTAGCAGCTCTGGGCTAGCGGGAGACGAGCAGTACTTC.

The gene calls are TRBV7-9 and TRBJ2-7, with 7 bases fitting TRBD1. This CDR3 is 16 amino acids long. The trim removed 1 base at V and 1 base at J, leaving 7 bases unmatched. Looked up from germline, CDR1 is SEHNR and CDR2 is FQNEAQ (reference sequence). Written as DNA, the CDR3 is TGTGCCAGCAGCTTAGTGTCGGGACAGCTATCCTACGAGCAGTACTTC. Encoded protein: CASSLVSGQLSYEQYF.

Here the CDR3 DNA reads TGTGCCTGGAAGGGACAGTGGAACACTGAAGCTTTCTTT. This sequence encodes CAWKGQWNTEAFF. V gene TRBV30 combines with J gene TRBJ1-1, with 7 bases aligning to TRBD1. The J segment lost 1 base and the V segment lost 4 bases, leaving 3 bases of the junction unmatched. This CDR3 has 13 residues. CDR1 and CDR2 from the germline V gene are GTSNPN and SVGIG (reference sequence).

A remark on this clone: The limits of the CDR3 on the DNA are not certain, so only TCRdb's listed CDR3 is given. CDR3 protein: CASSKEWVGRGSSGTPRHEQYF. This chain joins TRBV21-1 and TRBJ2-7; TRBD2 is the table's D call, not checked against the DNA. TRBV21-1 represents a pseudogene. The CDR3 region is 22 residues in length, termini included.

A few counts support this clone. V usage is TRBV10-1 and J usage is TRBJ2-2; D remains ambiguous. This CDR3 contains 13 residues. Trimming shortened V by 2 bases and J by 2 bases, and 3 bases separated the two germline ends. Per the germline V gene, CDR1 is WNHNN and CDR2 is SYGVQD (reference sequence). The CDR3 region has the DNA TGCGCCAGCAGTGAGCTAAACACCGGGGAGCTGTTTTTT. Protein sequence: CASSELNTGELFF.